The 22 T cell receptor beta chains listed next were all sequenced from one sample in a study of T cell changes during pregnancy in multiple sclerosis. Clones were sequenced by immunoSEQ multiplex PCR, and TCRdb holds only the in-frame ones, with some missing. The sample includes fewer than 85,000 clones, about 94% of them seen just once. Sequenced material: peripheral blood, taken in the third trimester of pregnancy. The receptor source for this set is a female donor with multiple sclerosis, enrolled in a pregnancy study.

This chain connects TRBV5-8 to TRBJ1-1; weak D call: TRBD1 (5 bases). Trimming shortened V by 4 bases and J by 8 bases, and 12 bases separated the two germline ends. The germline CDR1 and CDR2 sequences are SGHTS and YDEGEE. CDR3 length: 12 amino acids. Written as DNA, the CDR3 is TGTGCCAGCAGCCCTGCGGGACCCGAAGCTTTCTTT. Its protein is CASSPAGPEAFF.

The rearrangement joins TRBV6-5 to TRBJ2-1; no definite D call. Trimming took 5 bases from V and 8 from J, leaving 10 bases between them. Germline V gene lookup returns CDR1 MNHEY and CDR2 SVGAGI. CDR3 length equals 12 residues. CDR3 DNA sequence: TGTGCCAGCAGTCTTAGAAATGATGAGCAGTTCTTC. Translation gives CASSLRNDEQFF.

The genes are TRBV5-4 and TRBJ1-3; D is uncertain. CDR1 is SGHNT and CDR2 is YYREEE in the germline V gene (reference sequence). The ends were cut back, 6 bases at V and 4 bases at J, with 17 bases in the middle. The CDR3 has 15 residues. As DNA, the CDR3 is TGTGCCAGCACCCTAGGGCCGGGAGGAGGAAACACCATATATTTT. Translation: CASTLGPGGGNTIYF.

The V gene is TRBV6-5, the J gene TRBJ2-1; D is unresolved. V dropped 5 bases and J dropped 0 bases, with 11 bases sitting between them. CDR3 size: 15 residues. The germline V gene encodes CDR1 MNHEY and CDR2 SVGAGI. The DNA of the CDR3 is TGTGCCAGCAGTCCTACTTTAAGCTCCTACAATGAGCAGTTCTTC. This translates into CASSPTLSSYNEQFF.

The chain couples TRBV10-2 to TRBJ1-4, with TRBD1 matching 7 bases. The J segment lost 10 bases and the V segment lost 8 bases, leaving 31 bases of the junction unmatched. The CDR3 loop spans 20 amino acids. CDR1 and CDR2 from the germline V gene are WSHSY and SAAADI. CDR3 protein: CASSHDPHLIDRDRLGKLFF. The CDR3 DNA sequence: TGCGCCAGCTCTCACGACCCTCACTTAATCGACAGGGATCGGTTGGGAAAACTGTTTTTT.

The J gene is TRBJ2-6, the V gene TRBV2, with D unclear. The V gene lost 5 bases and the J gene lost 0 bases, with 5 bases spanning the gap. CDR1 and CDR2 from the germline V gene are SNHLY and FYNNEI. The CDR3 is 14 amino acids. The CDR3 sequence: CASSPGSGANVLTF. CDR3 coding DNA: TGTGCCAGCAGTCCAGGCTCTGGGGCCAACGTCCTGACTTTC.

The genes are TRBV30 and TRBJ2-1; no reliable D call. The CDR3 runs 14 residues. Trimming left V 0 bases short and J 5 bases short, with 11 bases between. Germline V lookup: CDR1 GTSNPN, CDR2 SVGIG (reference sequence). The CDR3 nucleotides are TGTGCCTGGAGTGTATTATCCAGGAACAATGAGCAGTTCTTC. Translating it yields CAWSVLSRNNEQFF.

The count of this clone is one. The chain uses TRBV14 and TRBJ1-1; the D gene is possibly TRBD1 (5 bases). Germline-derived CDR1 and CDR2 are SGHDN and FVKESK. Trimming removed 8 bases from V and 1 base from J, with 20 bases in between. The CDR3 spans 16 residues. The CDR3, as DNA: TGTGCCAGCGGCCCCGCCCTGGGGGGACCGAACACTGAAGCTTTCTTT. Amino acid sequence: CASGPALGGPNTEAFF.

The chain links TRBV27 to TRBJ2-7; 8 positions agree with TRBD1. The germline CDR1 and CDR2 sequences are MNHEY and SMNVEV (reference sequence). This CDR3 contains 14 residues. With 8 bases clipped from V and 5 bases from J, the junction kept 11 bases outside the gene matches. CDR3 in amino acids: CASSVRQGRNEQYF. The CDR3 coding sequence is TGTGCCAGCTCCGTCCGACAGGGGAGGAACGAGCAGTACTTC.

The chain uses TRBV2 and TRBJ2-7; no clear D gene. Trimming left V 5 bases short and J 4 bases short, with 12 bases between. Germline V gene lookup returns CDR1 SNHLY and CDR2 FYNNEI. The CDR3 has 13 amino acids. In nucleotides, the CDR3 is TGTGCCAGCAGTACCGACTGGAATTACGAGCAGTACTTC. Translating gives CASSTDWNYEQYF.

The gene calls are TRBV7-8 and TRBJ1-5, with 8 bases identical to TRBD1. Unmatched junction bases numbered 8, after V lost 3 bases and J lost 4 bases. From germline, CDR1 is SGHVS and CDR2 FQNEAQ. The CDR3 sequence is 16 residues long. The CDR3 DNA reads TGTGCCAGCAGCTTCGGGCCAGACAGGGGTAATCAGCCCCAGCATTTT. This encodes CASSFGPDRGNQPQHF.

The chain has TRBV27 and TRBJ1-4, with 9 bases that match TRBD1. The CDR3 loop spans 14 amino acids. Germline V CDR1 and CDR2: MNHEY, SMNVEV (reference sequence). The ends lost 4 bases at V and 6 bases at J; junction bases unmatched: 3. The CDR3 DNA reads as TGTGCCAGCAGTTCCGGGACAGGGTATGAAAAACTGTTTTTT. Protein: CASSSGTGYEKLFF.

The rearrangement links TRBV7-9 to TRBJ1-2; maybe TRBD1 (6 bases). Germline CDR1 SEHNR, CDR2 FQNEAQ (reference sequence). The V end lost 5 bases, the J end lost 4 bases, and 14 bases lay between the germline ends. This CDR3 comprises 14 residues. The CDR3 DNA reads as TGTGCCAGCAGCCGCCAGACAGGCCTCTATGGCTACACCTTC. The encoded protein is CASSRQTGLYGYTF.

A few counts support this clone. The rearrangement uses TRBV6-1 and TRBJ1-1, with TRBD1 as a possible D gene (5 bases). With 7 bases removed from V and 5 bases from J, the gap between germline ends came to 14 bases. The CDR3 covers 13 residues. The germline V gene has CDR1 MNHNS and CDR2 SASEGT. CDR3 bases: TGTGCCAGCAACGAAGCAGGGAGGACTGAAGCTTTCTTT. Translation gives CASNEAGRTEAFF.

This clone was observed a single time. The CDR3 coding sequence is TGTGCCAGCAGCCCCACACCAAGTCAGGGGGCTTTGACAGATACGCAGTATTTT. This codes for CASSPTPSQGALTDTQYF. The genes are TRBV11-2 and TRBJ2-3; 8 bases map to TRBD1. The CDR3 is 18 residues long. Germline CDR1 and CDR2: SGHAT and FQNNGV. With V trimmed by 5 bases and J by 3 bases, 16 bases remained unmatched.

The CDR3 coding sequence is TGTGCCAGCAGTCCTAGTGGCGGGGAGGTCTCCTTCTCGTATGGCTACACCTTC. It yields the protein CASSPSGGEVSFSYGYTF. This rearrangement joins TRBV27 to TRBJ1-2; no clear D gene. There are 18 residues in the CDR3. The V end lost 5 bases, the J end lost 5 bases, and 27 bases lay between the germline ends. Germline V gene sequence: CDR1 MNHEY, CDR2 SMNVEV (reference sequence).

This chain uses TRBV10-1 with TRBJ1-1, with D unclear. The CDR3 spans 14 residues. The V end lost 6 bases, the J end lost 5 bases, and 16 bases lay between the germline ends. Germline CDR1 reads WNHNN; CDR2 reads SYGVQD (reference sequence). The CDR3 region is CASSLNNLGTEAFF. The DNA for the CDR3 is TGCGCCAGCAGCCTCAATAACCTCGGGACTGAAGCTTTCTTT.

The rearrangement uses TRBV5-5 and TRBJ1-4; the D is unclear. Trimming shortened V by 4 bases and J by 5 bases, and 15 bases separated the two germline ends. Germline V gene sequence: CDR1 SGHKS, CDR2 YYEKEE (reference sequence). This CDR3 is 15 amino acids long. The CDR3: CASSRINQRNEKLFF. In DNA, the CDR3 is TGTGCCAGCAGCCGAATAAACCAGCGGAATGAAAAACTGTTTTTT.

DNA for the CDR3: TGTGCCAGCAGCTTTAATAGCAATCAGCCCCAGCATTTT. Translation: CASSFNSNQPQHF. The chain is built from TRBV7-6 and TRBJ1-5; D ambiguous. CDR1 is SGHVS and CDR2 is FNYEAQ in the germline V gene. The CDR3 loop spans 13 amino acids. Deletions cut 3 bases from V and 0 bases from J, with 3 bases between.

The chain couples TRBV14 to TRBJ1-1, with D possibly being TRBD1 (6 bases). V lost 3 bases and J 1 base, leaving 12 bases between the germline ends. Germline CDR1 is SGHDN and CDR2 is FVKESK. The CDR3 is made up of 15 amino acids. The CDR3 bases are TGTGCCAGCAGCCACCCCGACAGGCCGAACACTGAAGCTTTCTTT. It codes for CASSHPDRPNTEAFF.

The DNA for the CDR3 is TGTGCCAGTAGTATTGACAGGGGTGGGCGGGCTTTCTTT. It yields the protein CASSIDRGGRAFF. This chain connects TRBV19 to TRBJ1-1; 8 bases fit TRBD1. Germline CDR1 reads LNHDA; CDR2 reads SQIVND (reference sequence). The CDR3 has 13 amino acids. Trimming cost V 3 bases and J 11 bases; bases outside gene matches: 8.

V gene TRBV7-9 combines with J gene TRBJ1-2; D not certain. The germline V gene encodes CDR1 SEHNR and CDR2 FQNEAQ (reference sequence). This CDR3 has 16 amino acids. Between the trimmed V and J ends, which lost 1 base and 8 bases, there was a span of 20 bases. The CDR3 sequence: CASSLVATPTDKGYTF. CDR3 DNA: TGTGCCAGCAGCTTAGTTGCGACACCCACGGATAAGGGCTACACCTTC.